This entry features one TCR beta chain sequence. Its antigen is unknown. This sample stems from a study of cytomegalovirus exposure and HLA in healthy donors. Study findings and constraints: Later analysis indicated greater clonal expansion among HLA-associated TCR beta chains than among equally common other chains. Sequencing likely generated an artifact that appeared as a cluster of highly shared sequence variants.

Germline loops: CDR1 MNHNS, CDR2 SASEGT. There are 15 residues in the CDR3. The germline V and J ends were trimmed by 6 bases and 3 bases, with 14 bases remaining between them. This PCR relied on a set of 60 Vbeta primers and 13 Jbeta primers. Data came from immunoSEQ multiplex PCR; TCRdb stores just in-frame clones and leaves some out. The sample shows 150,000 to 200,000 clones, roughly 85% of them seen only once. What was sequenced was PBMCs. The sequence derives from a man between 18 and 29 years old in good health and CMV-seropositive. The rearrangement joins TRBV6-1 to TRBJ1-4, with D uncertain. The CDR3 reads CASRGAGEANEKLFF. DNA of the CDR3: TGTGCCAGCAGGGGCGCCGGGGAAGCTAATGAAAAACTGTTTTTT.